One T cell receptor (beta chain) is described in this entry. Its antigen is not known. Researchers ran the PCR with 60 Vbeta and 13 Jbeta primers. The protocol was immunoSEQ multiplex PCR, while the TCRdb copy is restricted to in-frame clones and leaves out a portion. The sample holds approximately 200,000 clones; 83% are singletons and the top ten take 1.4%. Germline assignment: CDR1 SQVTM and CDR2 ANQGSEA. The CDR3 extends over 11 amino acids. Trimming pared 7 bases from V and 3 bases from J, leaving 7 bases between. This entry belongs to a study of cytomegalovirus exposure and HLA in healthy donors. Study results and limitations: Accurate HLA-A and HLA-B prediction from TCR beta sequences was reported for most subjects. HLA allele associations emerged for roughly 17,000 TCR beta sequences in a later analysis, at 0.05 false discovery rate. Further analysis was carried out later, and it showed several of the most significant clusters appearing linked to common viral pathogens. In a later analysis, an Asian-associated ancestry cluster reportedly showed fewer N-insertions than the approximately 610-donor mean.

The receptor comes from a girl aged 10-17 years in good health and CMV-seronegative. Material: PBMCs. The chain carries TRBV29-1 and TRBJ2-1; D call uncertain. CDR3 sequence: CSALDYNEQFF. The CDR3 DNA is TGCAGCGCCCTAGACTACAATGAGCAGTTCTTC.